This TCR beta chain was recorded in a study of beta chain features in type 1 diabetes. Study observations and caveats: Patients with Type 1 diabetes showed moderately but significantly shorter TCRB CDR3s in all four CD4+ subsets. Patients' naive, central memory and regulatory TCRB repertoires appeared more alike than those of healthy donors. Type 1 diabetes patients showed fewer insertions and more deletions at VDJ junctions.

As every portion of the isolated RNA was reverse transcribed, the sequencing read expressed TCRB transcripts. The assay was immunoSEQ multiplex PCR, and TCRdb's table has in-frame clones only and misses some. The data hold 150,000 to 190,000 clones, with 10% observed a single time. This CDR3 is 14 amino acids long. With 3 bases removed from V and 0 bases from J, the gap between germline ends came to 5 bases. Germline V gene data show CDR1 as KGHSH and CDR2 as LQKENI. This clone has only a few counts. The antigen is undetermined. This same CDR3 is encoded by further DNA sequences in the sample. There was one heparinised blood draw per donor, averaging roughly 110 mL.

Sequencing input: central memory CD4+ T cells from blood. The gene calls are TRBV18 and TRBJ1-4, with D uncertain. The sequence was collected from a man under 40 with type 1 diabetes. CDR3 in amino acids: CASSPRATNEKLFF. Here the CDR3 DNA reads TGTGCCAGCTCACCGCGTGCAACTAATGAAAAACTGTTTTTT. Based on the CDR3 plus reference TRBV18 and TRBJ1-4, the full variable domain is NAGVMQNPRHLVRRRGQEARLRCSPMKGHSHVYWYRQLPEEGLKFMVYLQKENIIDESGMPKERFSAEFPKEGPSILRIQQVVRGDSAAYFCASSPRATNEKLFFGSGTQLSVL.